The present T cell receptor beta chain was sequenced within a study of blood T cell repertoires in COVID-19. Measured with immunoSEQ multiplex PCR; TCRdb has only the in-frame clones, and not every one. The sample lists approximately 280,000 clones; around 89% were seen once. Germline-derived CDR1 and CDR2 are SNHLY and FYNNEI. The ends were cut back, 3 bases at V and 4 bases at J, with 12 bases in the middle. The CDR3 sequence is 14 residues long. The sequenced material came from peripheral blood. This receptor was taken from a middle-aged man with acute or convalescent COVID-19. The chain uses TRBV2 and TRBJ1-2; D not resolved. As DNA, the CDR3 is TGTGCCAGCAGTGACGCGCGGCATTCCTATGGCTACACCTTC. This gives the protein CASSDARHSYGYTF.